This T cell receptor beta chain is drawn from a study of regulatory T cells in long-lasting Graves disease. Indicated time point: newly diagnosed GD, antithyroid drugs for less than 3 months. PBMCs provided the RNA from which the TCR library was made. HTBI primers from iRepertoire and Arm-PCR of CDR3 regions yielded the TCR beta libraries. A single record per CDR3 protein comes from TCRdb applying MiXCR to the multiplex PCR reads. The sample shows 250,000 to 300,000 distinct CDR3 sequences, 15% to 20% of them seen only once. In the case of this clonotype: What it recognizes is unknown.

The study's findings and limits: Thyroid tissue was not studied; only peripheral blood was.

Trimming took off 1 base at V and 8 bases at J, with 11 bases between the two ends. This CDR3 spans 14 amino acids. Germline lookup yields CDR1 SGHTA and CDR2 FQGNSA. In addition, the sample was reused for a study of T cells in Graves' hyperthyroidism and ophthalmopathy.

The receptor comes from a woman aged 30 to 39 with Graves disease. The V gene is TRBV7-2, the J gene TRBJ1-4; no firm D call. Sequenced material: peripheral blood mononuclear cells (PBMCs), taken at new diagnosis, from a patient treated with antithyroid drugs. The CDR3 loop is CASSLGWVGEKLFF. Here the CDR3 DNA reads TGTGCCAGCAGCTTAGGTTGGGTCGGGGAAAAACTGTTTTTT.